This T cell receptor beta chain was captured in a study of shared clonotypes between healthy human individuals. Broader study findings: Blood was the only sampled material, and tissue repertoires likely differ. In having few donors, the study represented limited genetic and exposure-history diversity.

The split of CD4+ cells yielded CD45RA+ naive and CD45RA-negative memory subsets. Concerning this clone: No antigen is known for it.

TCRdb keeps only in-frame clones here, not all; method: immunoSEQ multiplex PCR. The sample holds about 2.4 million clones, approximately 93% seen once. V was shortened by 5 bases and J by 0 bases, with 13 bases between the two germline ends. The CDR3 is 14 amino acids. Germline V gene data show CDR1 as GTSNPN and CDR2 as SVGIG (reference sequence). The sample was naive CD4+ T cells from PBMCs. Subset given: CD45RA+ positively selected. This chain connects TRBV30 to TRBJ1-1; weak D call: TRBD1 (5 bases). The clonotype was recovered from a man younger than 35 in good health. Some clones in this sample may be carry-over from other donors' samples. CDR3 sequence reads: CAWDMGRMNTEAFF. CDR3 in DNA: TGTGCCTGGGACATGGGACGGATGAACACTGAAGCTTTCTTT.